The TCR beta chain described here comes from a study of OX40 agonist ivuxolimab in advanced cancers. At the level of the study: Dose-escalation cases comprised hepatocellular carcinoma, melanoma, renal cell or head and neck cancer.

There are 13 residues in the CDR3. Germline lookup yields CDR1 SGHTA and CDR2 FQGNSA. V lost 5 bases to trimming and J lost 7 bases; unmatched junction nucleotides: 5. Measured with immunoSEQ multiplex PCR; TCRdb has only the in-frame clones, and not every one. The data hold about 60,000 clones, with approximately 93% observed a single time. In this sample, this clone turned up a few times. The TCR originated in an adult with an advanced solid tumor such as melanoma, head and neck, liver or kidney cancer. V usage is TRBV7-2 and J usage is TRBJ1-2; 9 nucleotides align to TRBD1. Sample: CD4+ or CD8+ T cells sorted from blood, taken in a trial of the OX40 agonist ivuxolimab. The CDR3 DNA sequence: TGTGCCAGCAGCCTAGACAGGGGGGGTGGCTACACCTTC. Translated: CASSLDRGGGYTF.